The 18 T cell receptor beta chains below were found in one sample sequenced in a study of CXCR3-negative and CXCR3-positive naive CD8 T cells. Findings of the study overall: Hydrophobicity of TRB CDR3s was greater in CXCR3-positive naive cells than in CXCR3-negative naive cells.

The study made its TRB cDNA libraries by 5' RACE, adding UMI labels. TCRdb re-called the 5' RACE reads, yielding one record per CDR3 amino acid sequence without DNA. Its table records 65,000 to 90,000 distinct CDR3 sequences. No antigen is known for these receptors. The sequenced sample consisted of naive CXCR3+ CD8+ T cells from blood. The subset denotes: CD45RO-CCR7+CD27+CD95- naive CD8+ T cells expressing CXCR3 (TNR3+). Source of these receptors: a human donor in good health. Some clones in this sample may be carry-over from other donors' samples.

The chain joins TRBV30 to TRBJ1-1. The CDR3 runs 13 residues. CDR1 GTSNPN and CDR2 SVGIG come from the germline V gene (reference sequence). The CDR3 sequence: CAWRRQTNTEAFF.

V usage is TRBV7-2 and J usage is TRBJ2-7; the TCRdb D gene call, TRBD2, has no DNA to confirm it. The V gene's germline CDR1 is SGHTA and CDR2 FQGNSA. The CDR3 is made up of 18 amino acids. The CDR3 loop is CASSYPLVAGGGAHEQYF.

The V and J genes are TRBV7-9 and TRBJ2-1; absent DNA, TCRdb's TRBD1 call cannot be checked. The length of the CDR3 is 13 residues. The germline V gene has CDR1 SEHNR and CDR2 FQNEAQ (reference sequence). This CDR3 is CASREISYNEQFF.

The chain carries TRBV6-5 and TRBJ1-1. The CDR3 has 15 residues. Per the germline V gene, CDR1 is MNHEY and CDR2 is SVGAGI. CDR3: CASRRGEVAKTEAFF.

This chain's CDR3 is CASGFVAEDTEAFF. The V and J genes are TRBV6-2 or TRBV6-3 and TRBJ1-1. This CDR3 contains 14 residues. Germline CDR1 MNHEY, CDR2 SVGEGT.

The rearrangement uses TRBV3-1 and TRBJ2-5; TCRdb reports TRBD1, a call that lacks DNA to check it against. Germline CDR1 is LGHDT and CDR2 is YNNKEL (reference sequence). This CDR3 contains 16 residues. CDR3 sequence: CASSQEPGGYQETQYF.

This chain connects TRBV6-2 or TRBV6-3 to TRBJ2-3; as DNA is missing, the TRBD2 call by TCRdb cannot be tested. The CDR3 has 15 residues. Looked up from germline, CDR1 is MNHEY and CDR2 is SVGEGT. The CDR3 here is CASSYSAEGTDTQYF.

The rearrangement uses TRBV28 and TRBJ2-5; TCRdb proposes TRBD1, but this gene call is untestable without DNA. The CDR3 sequence is 14 residues long. Per germline, CDR1 MDHEN and CDR2 SYDVKM. CDR3 region: CASSVPSGGETQYF.

The V call is TRBV4-1, the J call TRBJ2-7; the D gene TCRdb calls, TRBD1, cannot be checked with no DNA. Germline CDR1 is MGHRA and CDR2 is YSYEKL. CDR3 length equals 15 residues. The CDR3 reads CASSNLGQGRHEQYF.

This rearrangement joins TRBV5-1 to TRBJ2-1. Germline CDR1 is SGHRS and CDR2 is YFSETQ. The CDR3 loop spans 14 amino acids. CDR3 amino acids: CASSFPQSYNEQFF.

The CDR3 spells CSVVGGTSSEQFF. J is TRBJ2-1 and V is TRBV29-1; TCRdb names TRBD2, which stays unverified in the absence of DNA. The CDR3 extends over 13 amino acids. CDR1 and CDR2 (germline): SQVTM, ANQGSEA.

This rearrangement joins TRBV28 to TRBJ2-2; the TRBD2 assignment by TCRdb is unverifiable without DNA. Germline-derived CDR1 and CDR2 are MDHEN and SYDVKM. The CDR3 is 15 amino acids. The chain's CDR3 is CASSIAGGGTGELFF.

V usage is TRBV4-3 and J usage is TRBJ2-6; checking the TCRdb D call of TRBD1 is not possible without DNA. The CDR3 covers 16 residues. Germline V lookup: CDR1 LGHNA, CDR2 YSLEER. This chain's CDR3 is CASSQTGASGANVLTF.

This sequence joins TRBV7-9 and TRBJ2-7; TCRdb's D call of TRBD2 is untestable without DNA. Germline CDR1 is SEHNR and CDR2 is FQNEAQ (reference sequence). CDR3 length: 15 amino acids. The CDR3 is CASSHATSGPYEQYF.

The chain couples TRBV10-3 to TRBJ2-2; there is no DNA to check the TCRdb D call of TRBD2. Germline V CDR1 and CDR2: ENHRY, SYGVKD. The CDR3 consists of 11 residues. Here the CDR3 reads CAIRRAGELFF.

The chain has TRBV28 and TRBJ2-7. This CDR3 is built from 12 residues. CDR1 MDHEN and CDR2 SYDVKM come from the germline V gene. The CDR3 here is CASSLSAYEQYF.

The chain carries TRBV5-5 and TRBJ2-5; there is no DNA to check the TCRdb D call of TRBD1. CDR1 SGHKS and CDR2 YYEKEE come from the germline V gene (reference sequence). The CDR3 covers 15 residues. The CDR3 is CASRPGTASQETQYF.

This chain connects TRBV12-3 or TRBV12-4 to TRBJ2-1. CDR3 length: 12 residues. CDR3 region: CASSLAYNEQFF.